What follows are 5 T cell receptor beta chains derived from one specimen sequenced in a study of lymphopenia after photon versus proton radiotherapy. The table came from immunoSEQ multiplex PCR; TCRdb's copy has only in-frame clones and leaves some out. Of roughly 30,000 clones in the sample, approximately 95% were seen once. The input for sequencing was peripheral blood, taken from a patient treated with photon-based radiotherapy. The receptor source for this set is a woman between 50 and 59 years old with cholangiocarcinoma.

V and J are TRBV5-1 and TRBJ2-1; weak D call: TRBD1 (5 bases). This CDR3 spans 17 amino acids. Trimming stripped 0 bases from V and 2 bases from J, with 15 bases between. The V gene's germline CDR1 is SGHRS and CDR2 YFSETQ. CDR3 nucleotides: TGCGCCAGCAGCTTGGGGGCTCGGCAGGGTGCCTACAATGAGCAGTTCTTC. Amino acids: CASSLGARQGAYNEQFF.

The chain is built from TRBV11-3 and TRBJ2-3, with TRBD2 as a possible D gene (7 bases). Trimming pared 4 bases from V and 0 bases from J, leaving 20 bases between. This CDR3 is built from 18 residues. Germline loops: CDR1 SGHNT, CDR2 YENEEA. In DNA, the CDR3 is TGTGCCAGCAGCTCCCGGCCCGGAGGGGGGGAAAGCACAGATACGCAGTATTTT. The encoded protein is CASSSRPGGGESTDTQYF.

The chain recombines TRBV18 with TRBJ1-1; perhaps TRBD1 as D (5 bases). Trimming stripped 3 bases from V and 1 base from J, with 6 bases between. The CDR3 contains 13 residues. Germline V gene lookup returns CDR1 KGHSH and CDR2 LQKENI. This CDR3 reads CASSPGGNTEAFF. CDR3 nucleotides: TGTGCCAGCTCACCCGGGGGGAACACTGAAGCTTTCTTT.

This chain uses TRBV5-5 with TRBJ2-3; TRBD2 might be the D (6 bases). CDR3 size: 14 residues. In germline, CDR1 is SGHKS, CDR2 YYEKEE (reference sequence). Between the trimmed V and J ends, which lost 2 bases and 4 bases, there was a span of 11 bases. CDR3 sequence reads: CASSLWRGSDTQYF. The CDR3 bases are TGTGCCAGCAGCTTATGGAGGGGATCAGATACGCAGTATTTT.

The chain combines TRBV6-1 with TRBJ2-7; 7 bases are shared with TRBD1. J lost 1 base, V lost 0 bases, and 6 bases had no gene match. The CDR3 contains 16 residues. Germline V gene sequence: CDR1 MNHNS, CDR2 SASEGT. CDR3 nucleotides: TGTGCCAGCAGTGAAGCCGGAACACAGGGGTCCTACGAGCAGTACTTC. Residues: CASSEAGTQGSYEQYF.